Following are 7 T cell receptor beta chains from one sample sequenced in a study of regulatory and conventional T cells in RAG deficiency. The sorted regulatory T cells were CD4+, CD25-high and CD127-low, with genomic DNA sequenced. Some clones are missing from TCRdb's copy, which holds only in-frame ones; the method was immunoSEQ multiplex PCR. The sample includes fewer than 10,000 clones, more than 70% of them seen just once. Separately, the same data were catalogued under a study of regulatory T cells. As that report states: The PCR used 52 TRBV and 13 TRBJ primers.

The specimen sequenced was Tregs sorted from blood. These receptors were taken from a human donor in good health.

The rearrangement joins TRBV18 to TRBJ1-1, with 9 nucleotides matching TRBD1. J lost 5 bases, V lost 3 bases, and 4 bases had no gene match. This CDR3 spans 14 amino acids. Germline-derived CDR1 and CDR2 are KGHSH and LQKENI. The CDR3 nucleotides are TGTGCCAGCTCACCCGGGACAGGGATTACTGAAGCTTTCTTT. This sequence encodes CASSPGTGITEAFF.

The V gene is TRBV7-8, the J gene TRBJ1-3, with 7 bases fitting TRBD1. V lost 4 bases to trimming and J lost 5 bases; unmatched junction nucleotides: 17. The CDR3 consists of 18 residues. Germline CDR1 SGHVS, CDR2 FQNEAQ. CDR3 bases: TGTGCCAGCAGCTCCCAGGGGGGCGGGGGAAGGCTTAGAAACACCATATATTTT. It encodes CASSSQGGGGRLRNTIYF. Full variable domain (outside the CDR3, taken from reference TRBV7-8 and TRBJ1-3): GAGVSQSPRYKVAKRGQDVALRCDPISGHVSLFWYQQALGQGPEFLTYFQNEAQLDKSGLPSDRFFAERPEGSVSTLKIQRTQQEDSAVYLCASSSQGGGGRLRNTIYFGEGSWLTVV.

This clone appeared a single time. V gene TRBV14 combines with J gene TRBJ2-5; weak D call: TRBD1 (6 bases). Trimming removed 5 bases at V and 11 bases at J, with 12 bases between. The CDR3 is 11 amino acids. From germline, CDR1 is SGHDN and CDR2 FVKESK. The CDR3 loop reads CASSSQGKQYF. In DNA, the CDR3 is TGTGCCAGCAGCTCCCAGGGGAAGCAGTACTTC.

CDR3 sequence reads: CASSLAGAGNTIYF. CDR3 in DNA: TGTGCCAGCAGCTTAGCCGGTGCTGGAAACACCATATATTTT. This chain uses TRBV11-2 with TRBJ1-3; no definite D call. The CDR3 is made up of 14 amino acids. Trimming stripped 1 base from V and 2 bases from J, with 6 bases between. Per germline, CDR1 SGHAT and CDR2 FQNNGV. Based on the CDR3 plus reference TRBV11-2 and TRBJ1-3, the full variable domain is EAGVAQSPRYKIIEKRQSVAFWCNPISGHATLYWYQQILGQGPKLLIQFQNNGVVDDSQLPKDRFSAERLKGVDSTLKIQPAKLEDSAVYLCASSLAGAGNTIYFGEGSWLTVV.

This rearrangement joins TRBV19 to TRBJ1-3; unclear D gene. This CDR3 has 17 amino acids. Germline V CDR1 and CDR2: LNHDA, SQIVND (reference sequence). V dropped 3 bases and J dropped 4 bases, with 19 bases sitting between them. The CDR3 spells CASSISVRESRGNTIYF. The DNA for the CDR3 is TGTGCCAGTAGTATCTCTGTTCGTGAGTCGCGCGGAAACACCATATATTTT.

The chain is built from TRBV28 and TRBJ2-1; D unclear. The CDR3 consists of 11 residues. The ends were cut back, 6 bases at V and 5 bases at J, with 5 bases in the middle. Germline CDR1 and CDR2: MDHEN and SYDVKM. The chain's CDR3 is CASSINNEQFF. The CDR3 DNA reads as TGTGCCAGCAGCATAAACAATGAGCAGTTCTTC. Full variable domain (rest looked up from reference TRBV28 and TRBJ2-1): DVKVTQSSRYLVKRTGEKVFLECVQDMDHENMFWYRQDPGLGLRLIYFSYDVKMKEKGDIPEGYSVSREKKERFSLILESASTNQTSMYLCASSINNEQFFGPGTRLTVL.

This clone was counted between two and nine times. The DNA of the CDR3 is TGTGCCAACCAGGACAGGGATATCTCACCCCTCCACTTT. This encodes CANQDRDISPLHF. The genes are TRBV10-3 and TRBJ1-6; 8 nucleotides line up with TRBD1. With V trimmed by 10 bases and J by 10 bases, 9 bases remained unmatched. Germline V gene data show CDR1 as ENHRY and CDR2 as SYGVKD. The CDR3 is made up of 13 amino acids.